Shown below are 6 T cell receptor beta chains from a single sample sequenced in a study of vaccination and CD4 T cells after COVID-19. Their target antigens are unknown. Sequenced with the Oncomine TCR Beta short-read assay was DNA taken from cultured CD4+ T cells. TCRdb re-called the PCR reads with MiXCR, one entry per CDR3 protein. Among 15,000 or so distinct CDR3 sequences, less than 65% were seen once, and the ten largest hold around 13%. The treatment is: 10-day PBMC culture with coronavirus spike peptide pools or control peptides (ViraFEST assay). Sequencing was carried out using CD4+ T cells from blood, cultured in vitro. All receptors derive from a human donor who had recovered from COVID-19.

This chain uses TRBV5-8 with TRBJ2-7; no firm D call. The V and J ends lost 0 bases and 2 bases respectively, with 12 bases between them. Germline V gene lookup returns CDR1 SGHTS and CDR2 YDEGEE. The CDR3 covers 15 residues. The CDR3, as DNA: TGTGCCAGCAGCTTGGTAGTAACATTCGCCTACGAGCAGTACTTC. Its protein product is CASSLVVTFAYEQYF.

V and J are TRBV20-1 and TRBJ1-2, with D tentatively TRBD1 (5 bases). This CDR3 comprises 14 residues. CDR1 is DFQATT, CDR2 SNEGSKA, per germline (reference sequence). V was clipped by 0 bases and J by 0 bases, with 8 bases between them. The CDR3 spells CSARDGQANYGYTF. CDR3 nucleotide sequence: TGCAGTGCTAGAGACGGACAAGCTAACTATGGCTACACCTTC.

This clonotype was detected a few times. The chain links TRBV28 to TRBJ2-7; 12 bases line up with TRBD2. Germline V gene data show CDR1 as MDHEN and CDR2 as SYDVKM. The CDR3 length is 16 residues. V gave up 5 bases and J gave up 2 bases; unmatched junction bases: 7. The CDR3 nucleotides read TGTGCCAGCAGTCCCGAGACTAGCGGGAGCCCCTACGAGCAGTACTTC. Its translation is CASSPETSGSPYEQYF.

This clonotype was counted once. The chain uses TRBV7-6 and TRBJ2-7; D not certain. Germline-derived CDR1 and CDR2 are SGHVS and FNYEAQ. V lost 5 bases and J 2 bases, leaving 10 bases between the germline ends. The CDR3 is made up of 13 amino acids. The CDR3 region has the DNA TGTGCCAGCAGCCCGACTCGCACCTACGAGCAGTACTTC. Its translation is CASSPTRTYEQYF.

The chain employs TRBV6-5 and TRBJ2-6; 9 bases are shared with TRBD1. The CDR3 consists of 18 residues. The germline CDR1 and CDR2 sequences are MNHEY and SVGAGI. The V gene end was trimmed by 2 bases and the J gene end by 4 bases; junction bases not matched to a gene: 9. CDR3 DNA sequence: TGTGCCAGCAGTTACCAGGGACAGGGTCGATCCGGGGCCAACGTCCTGACTTTC. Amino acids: CASSYQGQGRSGANVLTF.

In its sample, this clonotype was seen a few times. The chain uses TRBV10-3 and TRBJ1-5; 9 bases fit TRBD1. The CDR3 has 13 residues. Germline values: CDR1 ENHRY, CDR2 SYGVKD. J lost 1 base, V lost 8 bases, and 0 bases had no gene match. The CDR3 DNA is TGTGCCATCGGGACAGGGAGCAATCAGCCCCAGCATTTT. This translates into CAIGTGSNQPQHF.